This entry lists 21 T cell receptor beta chains sequenced from one sample in a study of tumor-infiltrating lymphocytes in primary liver carcinoma. The approximately 20-31 mg bulk tissue piece was not sorted before simultaneous RNA and DNA extraction. The authors made TCR beta cDNA from approximately 500 ng total RNA with a constant-region primer. Sequencing libraries for TCR beta derived from three nested multiplex PCR rounds that used slightly modified ARM-PCR. Each of the first two PCR rounds ran approximately 9 cycles with TRBV1-TRBV30 forward and C-beta reverse primers. TCRdb fed the multiplex PCR reads into MiXCR, producing one record per CDR3 protein. The sample records around 79,000 distinct CDR3 sequences, 65% to 75% being singletons. The sequenced material came from tumor-adjacent normal liver tissue. These receptors came from a man aged 40-49 years with primary liver carcinoma and hepatitis B virus infection.

Note on this clonotype: This CDR3 is missing its conserved last phenylalanine or tryptophan, likely due to a read error. The V and J genes are TRBV11-3 and TRBJ2-2; D might be TRBD1 or TRBD2, each matching 5 bases. CDR3 length equals 16 residues. Germline V lookup: CDR1 SGHNT, CDR2 YENEEA. The V end was cut by 1 base, the J end by 7 bases, with 16 bases between. CDR3 sequence reads: CASSLGVSRGNGELFS. The CDR3 region has the DNA TGTGCCAGCAGCTTAGGGGTGTCTCGGGGCAACGGGGAGCTGTTTTCT.

Regarding this clonotype: At one boundary the junction diverges from the germline segment, which might be a read error. The rearrangement uses TRBV7-9 and TRBJ2-5; unclear D gene. The CDR3 has 13 amino acids. CDR1 and CDR2 (germline): SEHNR, FQNEAQ (reference sequence). The CDR3 loop is CASRLTSQEIQYF. The CDR3 DNA sequence: TGTGCCAGCAGGTTAACCTCACAAGAGATCCAGTACTTC.

Concerning this clonotype itself: One end of the junction is discordant with germline, which a read error may explain. CDR3: CASSSGQGAQETQYF. The CDR3 DNA follows: TGTGCCAGCAGTTCGGGACAGGGGGCGCAGGAGACCCAGTATTTC. The chain joins TRBV12-3 or TRBV12-4 to TRBJ2-5; 12 positions agree with TRBD1. The CDR3 has 15 residues.

Note on this clonotype: The CDR3 does not end in the conserved phenylalanine or tryptophan, so this is likely a read error. The chain links TRBV28 to TRBJ2-7; TRBD1 might be the D (5 bases). Germline V gives CDR1 MDHEN, CDR2 SYDVKM. The CDR3 totals 14 residues. Trimming removed 6 bases at V and 1 base at J, with 13 bases between. The CDR3 is CASSLGHRSYEQYS. The CDR3 coding sequence is TGTGCCAGCAGCCTAGGACACCGATCCTACGAGCAGTACTCT.

As for this clonotype: A junction boundary mismatches the germline segment, possibly from a read error. The V gene is TRBV5-4, the J gene TRBJ2-7; D could derive from TRBD1 or TRBD2 (5 bases each). The CDR3 has 16 amino acids. Germline values: CDR1 SGHNT, CDR2 YYREEE (reference sequence). CDR3 nucleotides: TGTGCCAGCAGCTTGTGGGGGTCTTCGAGCAGCTACGAGCAGTATTTC. It translates to CASSLWGSSSSYEQYF.

With respect to this clonotype: At one end, the junction sequence differs from germline, possibly due to a read error. CDR3 DNA: TGTGCCACCAGTCACACAGGGGGTTACGAGCAGTACTTC. Translated, it gives CATSHTGGYEQYF. The gene calls are TRBV6-5 and TRBJ2-7, with 8 bases aligning to TRBD1. The CDR3 sequence is 13 residues long. From germline, CDR1 is MNHEY and CDR2 SVGAGI.

The V gene is TRBV29-1, the J gene TRBJ2-7; 9 nucleotides align to TRBD1. The V segment lost 5 bases and the J segment 5 bases; nucleotides outside the gene matches: 16. CDR3 length: 16 residues. Germline CDR1 SQVTM, CDR2 ANQGSEA. The CDR3 here is CSVRGQGTSSANEQYF. The CDR3 DNA reads TGCAGCGTTCGAGGACAGGGGACCTCGTCGGCTAACGAGCAGTACTTC.

To note about this clonotype: This may come from a read error, since a much larger clone is one base off. The chain links TRBV12-3 or TRBV12-4 to TRBJ2-2; TRBD2 might be the D (7 bases). The length of the CDR3 is 18 residues. Trimming left V 6 bases short and J 1 base short, with 21 bases between. CDR3 region: CASSFPTGGLVNTGELFF. As DNA, the CDR3 is TGTGCCAGCAGCTTCCCCACGGGGGGCTTAGTGAACACCGGGGAGCTGTTTTTT.

In the case of this clonotype: One end of the junction is discordant with germline, which a read error may explain. The chain links TRBV11-2 to TRBJ2-7, with a weak D call TRBD1 (6 bases). CDR1 SGHAT and CDR2 FQNNGV come from the germline V gene. This CDR3 comprises 15 residues. The CDR3 sequence: CASSFMTGPEYEQYF. The CDR3 DNA follows: TGTGCCAGTAGCTTCATGACAGGTCCCGAGTACGAGCAGTACTTC.

On this clonotype: A much larger clone sits a single nucleotide away, making a read error possible. The chain has TRBV18 and TRBJ2-5; D unclear. Germline V CDR1 and CDR2: KGHSH, LQKENI. The CDR3 loop spans 13 amino acids. As DNA, the CDR3 is TGTACCAGCTCACCACGGCGACGGGAGACCCAGTACTTC. This codes for CTSSPRRRETQYF. Supplemented by reference TRBV18 and TRBJ2-5, the full variable domain reads NAGVMQNPRHLVRRRGQEARLRCSPMKGHSHVYWYRQLPEEGLKFMVYLQKENIIDESGMPKERFSAEFPKEGPSILRIQQVVRGDSAAYFCTSSPRRRETQYFGPGTRLLVL.

Details on this clonotype: A junction boundary mismatches the germline segment, possibly from a read error. The chain carries TRBV29-1 and TRBJ2-5; a weak D match, TRBD2 (6 bases). The CDR3 length is 14 residues. Germline V CDR1 and CDR2: SQVTM, ANQGSEA. The CDR3 is CSLEDRAGGEMQYF. DNA for the CDR3: TGCAGCCTTGAAGATCGGGCCGGGGGAGAGATGCAGTACTTC.

To note about this clonotype: The missing conserved phenylalanine or tryptophan at the end of this CDR3 makes a read error likely. The V and J genes are TRBV12-3 or TRBV12-4 and TRBJ1-1; possibly TRBD1 for D (5 bases). The CDR3 totals 14 residues. Trimming removed 10 bases from V and 4 bases from J, with 19 bases in between. CDR3 residues: CANRSTGRVTEAFS. The CDR3 nucleotides are TGTGCCAACAGGTCGACGGGGAGGGTCACTGAAGCTTTCTCT.

On this clonotype: At one end the junction does not follow the germline gene, possibly because of a read error. The CDR3 bases are TGTACCAACAGCCAATGGGTAGCGGGAGGGCCGGTTGGGACAGATATGCAGTATTTT. Translating gives CTNSQWVAGGPVGTDMQYF. The chain links TRBV4-2 to TRBJ2-3, with 11 bases aligning to TRBD2. The V gene's germline CDR1 is LGHNA and CDR2 YNFKEQ. The CDR3 runs to 19 residues.

Worth noting for this clonotype: A read error may be the cause here, since a much bigger clone is one base away. The rearrangement links TRBV5-1 to TRBJ2-7; a weak D match, TRBD2 (5 bases). This CDR3 has 13 residues. Germline CDR1 SGHRS, CDR2 YFSETQ. Trimming cost V 4 bases and J 4 bases, with 12 bases left between them. The CDR3 DNA follows: TGCGCCAGCAGCGAGGACTCAGTATACGAGCAGTACTTC. This codes for CASSEDSVYEQYF.

Comments on this clonotype: One end of the junction fails to match germline, which may point to a read error. The chain is built from TRBV6-1 and TRBJ2-2, with TRBD2 as a possible D gene (6 bases). The CDR3 loop spans 14 amino acids. Germline V gene sequence: CDR1 MNHNS, CDR2 SASEGT. The CDR3, as DNA: TGTGCCAGCACTTTCGGGAGAAGCACCGGGGAGTTGTTTTTT. It encodes CASTFGRSTGELFF.

Regarding this clonotype: A much larger clonotype is one base distant, so this may be a read error. This chain joins TRBV28 and TRBJ2-3; no firm D call. CDR3 size: 14 residues. Germline CDR1 reads MDHEN; CDR2 reads SYDVKM. The chain's CDR3 is CASTQSGRWDTHYF. For the CDR3, the DNA is TGTGCCAGTACGCAATCAGGAAGGTGGGATACGCACTATTTT.

Notes on this clonotype: At one end the junction does not follow the germline gene, possibly because of a read error. The chain is built from TRBV6-5 and TRBJ2-7; D uncertain. The CDR3 totals 11 residues. Germline CDR1 and CDR2: MNHEY and SVGAGI. The CDR3 DNA reads TGTCCCAGCAGTGCCTCGGAGGAGCAGTACTTC. It encodes CPSSASEEQYF.

In the case of this clonotype: Since a much larger clone is just one base distant, this may be a read error. V is TRBV5-6 and J is TRBJ2-1, with 8 positions matching TRBD1. Germline CDR1 SGHDT, CDR2 YYEEEE. This CDR3 is built from 15 residues. J was trimmed by 8 bases and V by 1 base; bases with no gene match: 8. The CDR3 coding sequence is TGTGCCAGCAGCTTGACGACAGGGGAAGTGCATGAGCAGTTCTTC. Protein sequence: CASSLTTGEVHEQFF.

As concerns this clonotype: As the CDR3 is not closed by the conserved phenylalanine or tryptophan, this likely results from a read error. The rearrangement uses TRBV6-1 and TRBJ2-5; tentative D call: TRBD2 (5 bases). V was cut by 6 bases and J by 5 bases, with 16 bases left in between. CDR1 is MNHNS and CDR2 is SASEGT in the germline V gene. This CDR3 has 14 residues. The chain's CDR3 is CASRRASSGETQYL. The CDR3 coding sequence is TGTGCCAGCAGAAGGGCCTCCTCGGGGGAGACCCAGTACCTC.

About this clonotype: A junction boundary mismatches the germline segment, possibly from a read error. The genes are TRBV10-3 and TRBJ1-1, with D maybe TRBD1 (6 bases). The CDR3 covers 13 residues. The germline gives CDR1 ENHRY, CDR2 SYGVKD. The CDR3 region has the DNA TGTGGCATCAAGGCAGGGGAGAACATTGAAGCTTTCTTT. This gives the protein CGIKAGENIEAFF.

For this clonotype: A junction end diverges from the germline sequence, so it may reflect a read error. The rearrangement joins TRBV11-2 to TRBJ2-5; 10 bases fit TRBD2. The CDR3 sequence is 18 residues long. The germline CDR1 and CDR2 sequences are SGHAT and FQNNGV. The chain's CDR3 is CASSSDPWSSGRGGTQYF. CDR3 sequence (DNA): TGCGCCAGCAGCTCAGATCCATGGTCTAGCGGGAGAGGAGGGACCCAGTACTTC.